A selection of T cell receptor beta chains follows, all from one sample in a study of T cell responses to AZD1222 COVID-19 vaccine. Method: immunoSEQ multiplex PCR; TCRdb's copy keeps in-frame clones and lacks some. The table has 170,000 or so clones, roughly 91% seen once; the top ten hold 1%. The sequencing here drew on peripheral blood, taken 28 days after the second dose of the MenACWY control vaccine. These TCRs come from an adult who received the MenACWY meningococcal vaccine as a control. Both conserved end residues are part of each CDR3. A D gene is named only where the DNA matches it firmly. Clone size appears in some rows only: once, few, many, or a class for an expanded clone.

D	size	J	length	V	DNA	CDR3
NA	NA	TRBJ1-3	18	TRBV5-1	TGCGCCAGCAGCCCCGCCCCCCCGGGACAAAGCTCTGGAAACACCATATATTTT	CASSPAPPGQSSGNTIYF
NA	NA	TRBJ1-1	16	TRBV13	TGTGCCAGCAGCTCGAGTCGGAGGGGGATGAGGACTGAAGCTTTCTTT	CASSSSRRGMRTEAFF
NA	NA	TRBJ2-3	12	TRBV14	TGTGCCAGCAGCCAATGGACCCTCGAGCAGTATTTT	CASSQWTLEQYF
TRBD2	NA	TRBJ2-1	15	TRBV7-2	TGTGCCAGCAGCGTTCCTGGGACTAGCGGGAATGAGCAGTTCTTC	CASSVPGTSGNEQFF
NA	few	TRBJ2-3	15	TRBV7-6	TGTGCCAGCAGCTTAGATGGGGCCGCCACAGATACGCAGTATTTT	CASSLDGAATDTQYF
NA	NA	TRBJ1-2	10	TRBV20-1	TGCAGTGCTAGTTCGTATGGCTACACCTTC	CSASSYGYTF
NA	once	TRBJ1-2	13	TRBV6-2/TRBV6-3	TGTGCCAGCAACCCCACAGGGCTCTATGGCTACACCTTC	CASNPTGLYGYTF
NA	NA	TRBJ1-3	15	TRBV9	TGTGCCAGCAGCCACCAGGGTCATATGGGAAACACCATATATTTT	CASSHQGHMGNTIYF
NA	NA	TRBJ2-3	12	TRBV7-9	TGTGCCAGCAGCTTAGTGGCAGATACGCAGTATTTT	CASSLVADTQYF
NA	NA	TRBJ1-2	13	TRBV29-1	TGCAGCGCCTCGGGCAGGTCTAACTATGGCTACACCTTC	CSASGRSNYGYTF
NA	NA	TRBJ2-1	15	TRBV7-6	TGTGCCAGCAGCTTAGAGCGCAAAACCTACAATGAGCAGTTCTTC	CASSLERKTYNEQFF
NA	NA	TRBJ1-6	15	TRBV5-6	TGTGCCAGCAGCTTAAGGGGGATGATAAATTCACCCCTCCACTTT	CASSLRGMINSPLHF
NA	NA	TRBJ2-2	15	TRBV27	TGTGCCAGCAGACCTTCCGGGACAAACACCGGGGAGCTGTTTTTT	CASRPSGTNTGELFF
NA	NA	TRBJ1-3	12	TRBV5-4	TGTGCCGGGGGAAGCTCTGGAAACACCATATATTTT	CAGGSSGNTIYF
NA	NA	TRBJ1-3	12	TRBV2	TGTGCCAGCAGATTCCCAGGAAACACCATATATTTT	CASRFPGNTIYF
NA	once	TRBJ1-3	18	TRBV19	TGTGCCAGTAGTATAGATCGTCCGGGTCGCGCGGCAGGAAACACCATATATTTT	CASSIDRPGRAAGNTIYF
NA	NA	TRBJ1-4	15	TRBV5-1	TGCGCCAGCAGCTTGTCGGTCGGCAGGGGAGAAAAACTGTTTTTT	CASSLSVGRGEKLFF
NA	NA	TRBJ2-3	13	TRBV5-8	TGTGCCAGCAACCGATTGACGAAAGATACGCAGTATTTT	CASNRLTKDTQYF
NA	NA	TRBJ1-1	16	TRBV19	TGTGCCAGTAGAGGGGCAGGGTCTACCTCGAACACTGAAGCTTTCTTT	CASRGAGSTSNTEAFF
TRBD2	NA	TRBJ2-5	18	TRBV7-2	TGTGCCAGCAGCCCTAGACTAGCGGGGGGTTCCTTCCAAGAGACCCAGTACTTC	CASSPRLAGGSFQETQYF
NA	NA	TRBJ1-4	15	TRBV18	TGTGCCAGCTCGCGATCAGACGGGAGGGATGAAAAACTGTTTTTT	CASSRSDGRDEKLFF
TRBD2	NA	TRBJ2-7	14	TRBV29-1	TGCAGCGTTGAAGGGGGTAGCGGGGCCTCGGGGCAGTACTTC	CSVEGGSGASGQYF
NA	NA	TRBJ2-1	17	TRBV6-2/TRBV6-3	TGTGCCAGCAGTTACTCTCCCCAGGTCCAGGTATACAATGAGCAGTTCTTC	CASSYSPQVQVYNEQFF
NA	NA	TRBJ2-5	15	TRBV19	TGTGCCACCCGACCGCCGGGACGGTCCGTGGAGACCCAGTACTTC	CATRPPGRSVETQYF
TRBD2	NA	TRBJ2-5	15	TRBV2	TGTGCCAGCAGTGACGGGACTAGCGGACCAGAGACCCAGTACTTC	CASSDGTSGPETQYF
TRBD1	once	TRBJ2-7	14	TRBV19	TGTGCCAGTAGTACGCAGGGGGCTACCTACGAGCAGTACTTC	CASSTQGATYEQYF
NA	NA	TRBJ1-1	13	TRBV6-5	TGTGCCAGCACGATTTTAGGATACACTGAAGCTTTCTTT	CASTILGYTEAFF
NA	NA	TRBJ1-6	15	TRBV24-1	TGTGCCACCAGTGACCCCGGGCAGATTAATTCACCCCTCCACTTT	CATSDPGQINSPLHF
TRBD2	NA	TRBJ2-7	15	TRBV27	TGTGCCAGCAGTCTTAGCGGGGGGCCGACCTACGAGCAGTACTTC	CASSLSGGPTYEQYF
TRBD2	NA	TRBJ2-1	17	TRBV6-2/TRBV6-3	TGTGCCAGCAGTTACCCCAGCGTGCGGACTAGCGGTAATGAGCAGTTCTTC	CASSYPSVRTSGNEQFF
NA	NA	TRBJ1-4	15	TRBV2	TGTGCCAGCACCGCCGCGTTTCGTCCTAATGAAAAACTGTTTTTT	CASTAAFRPNEKLFF
NA	NA	TRBJ1-5	15	TRBV6-2/TRBV6-3	TGTGCCAGCAGCCAGGGCCTGGGGGGCAATCAGCCCCAGCATTTT	CASSQGLGGNQPQHF
TRBD1	NA	TRBJ1-6	15	TRBV18	TGTGCCAGCTCACTCGGACAGGGGGCGAATTCACCCCTCCACTTT	CASSLGQGANSPLHF
NA	NA	TRBJ1-4	15	TRBV19	TGTGCCAGTAGGTGGACAGACTTGGGCGATGAAAAACTGTTTTTT	CASRWTDLGDEKLFF
TRBD1	NA	TRBJ1-3	15	TRBV3-1/TRBV3-2	TGTGCCAGCAGCCCCCTGGACAGGGCTGGAAACACCATATATTTT	CASSPLDRAGNTIYF
NA	once	TRBJ2-7	13	TRBV12-3/TRBV12-4	TGTGCCAGCAGTTTAGCCCCCTCCGCCGAGCAGTACTTC	CASSLAPSAEQYF
TRBD1	NA	TRBJ1-1	14	TRBV18	TGTGCCAGCTGTGAATACAGGGGGAACACTGAAGCTTTCTTT	CASCEYRGNTEAFF
TRBD2	NA	TRBJ2-3	14	TRBV6-6	TGTGCCAGCATGCTAGCGGGGCGCACAGATACGCAGTATTTT	CASMLAGRTDTQYF
NA	NA	TRBJ2-2	12	TRBV3-1/TRBV3-2	TGTGCCAGCAGCCATCGTCCCGGGGAGCTGTTTTTT	CASSHRPGELFF
NA	NA	TRBJ1-5	15	TRBV28	TGTGCCAGCAGTTTAGTCGGCAGGGGAAATCAGCCCCAGCATTTT	CASSLVGRGNQPQHF
TRBD1	NA	TRBJ2-1	15	TRBV11-3	TGTGCCAGCAGCTTAGACGGCCAGGGGGCTAAGGAGCAGTTCTTC	CASSLDGQGAKEQFF
NA	few	TRBJ1-5	15	TRBV4-1	TGCGCCAGCAGCCAAGATAGGGCAGTGACTCGGCCCCAGCATTTT	CASSQDRAVTRPQHF
NA	NA	TRBJ1-1	13	TRBV7-2	TGTGCCAGCAGCTTGGTGGGTGCCACTGAAGCTTTCTTT	CASSLVGATEAFF
TRBD2	once	TRBJ2-7	15	TRBV28	TGTGCCACCAATTCCGGGACTAGCGGACCCTACGAGCAGTACTTC	CATNSGTSGPYEQYF
NA	NA	TRBJ1-4	15	TRBV5-1	TGCGCCAGCAGCTTCATGTACGGTAACAATGAAAAACTGTTTTTT	CASSFMYGNNEKLFF
TRBD1	NA	TRBJ1-2	15	TRBV7-9	TGTGCCAGCAGCTCCGGGACAGGGGACGCCTATGGCTACACCTTC	CASSSGTGDAYGYTF
NA	NA	TRBJ2-7	13	TRBV27	TGTGCCAGCAGTTTAGGCGGACCCTACGAGCAGTACTTC	CASSLGGPYEQYF
NA	NA	TRBJ1-1	14	TRBV7-9	TGTGCCAGCAGCTTACAGGGTCGGGGGACTGAAGCTTTCTTT	CASSLQGRGTEAFF
TRBD1	NA	TRBJ2-5	19	TRBV18	TGTGCCAGCTCAACCTCCGGGACAGGATCGCGGAGACCTCTTGAGACCCAGTACTTC	CASSTSGTGSRRPLETQYF
TRBD2	NA	TRBJ2-7	15	TRBV5-1	TGCGCCAGCAGCTTGGGGACTAGCGGGGGCAACGAGCAGTACTTC	CASSLGTSGGNEQYF
NA	NA	TRBJ2-5	15	TRBV6-2/TRBV6-3	TGTGCCAGCAGTTACCAGGGTTCGCGGGCAGAGACCCAGTACTTC	CASSYQGSRAETQYF
NA	NA	TRBJ1-6	13	TRBV5-8	TGTGCCAGCTGGGACGGCGGGGGATCACCCCTCCACTTT	CASWDGGGSPLHF
NA	NA	TRBJ2-7	17	TRBV3-1/TRBV3-2	TGTGCCAGCAGCCAAGGTGTGATGAGGGCGGACCGGAACGAGCAGTACTTC	CASSQGVMRADRNEQYF
NA	NA	TRBJ2-5	13	TRBV5-1	TGCGCCAGCAGCGGGGACAATGAAGAGACCCAGTACTTC	CASSGDNEETQYF
TRBD1	NA	TRBJ1-2	12	TRBV5-1	TGCGCCAGCAGCTTCGACAGGGATGGCTACACCTTC	CASSFDRDGYTF
TRBD1	NA	TRBJ1-1	14	TRBV19	TGTGCCAGTAGTACCCGACAGGGCTTCACTGAAGCTTTCTTT	CASSTRQGFTEAFF
NA	NA	TRBJ1-5	13	TRBV12-3/TRBV12-4	TGTGCCAGCAGAAGCTCGGGCGGGCAGCCCCAGCATTTT	CASRSSGGQPQHF